The 18 T cell receptor beta chains below come from one sample, sequenced in a study of radiotherapy plus CTLA-4 blockade in lung cancer. Profiled with immunoSEQ multiplex PCR; TCRdb holds only in-frame clones, not every one. The sample contains tens of thousands of clones, approximately 82% of which appear only once. Sample: peripheral blood, taken from a patient treated with radiotherapy plus ipilimumab. The receptor source for this set is a human donor with non-small cell lung cancer who had stable disease on radiotherapy plus ipilimumab.

For this clone: A read error may produce the germline difference seen at one junction end. The chain joins TRBV10-1 to TRBJ1-1; 9 bases fit TRBD1. The CDR3 runs 14 residues. The germline gives CDR1 WNHNN, CDR2 SYGVQD (reference sequence). The CDR3 protein is CTSSGSGQGTEAFF. CDR3 DNA sequence: TGTACCAGCAGTGGGTCGGGACAGGGCACTGAAGCTTTCTTT.

The chain recombines TRBV5-1 with TRBJ1-1; D is unresolved. V lost 0 bases to trimming and J lost 1 base, with 7 bases between them. The CDR3 totals 14 residues. Germline assignment: CDR1 SGHRS and CDR2 YFSETQ. Written as DNA, the CDR3 is TGCGCCAGCAGCTTGGTGGGAGAGAACACTGAAGCTTTCTTT. Encoded protein: CASSLVGENTEAFF.

V and J are TRBV5-1 and TRBJ2-7, with TRBD2 matching 7 bases. The CDR3 covers 16 residues. The germline V gene encodes CDR1 SGHRS and CDR2 YFSETQ. V was clipped by 0 bases and J by 2 bases; unmatched bases: 8. This CDR3 reads CASSLDPAGTPYEQYF. DNA of the CDR3: TGCGCCAGCAGCTTGGATCCAGCGGGGACCCCCTACGAGCAGTACTTC.

This clone was recorded once. The chain employs TRBV27 and TRBJ2-1, with 7 positions matching TRBD1. Germline assignment: CDR1 MNHEY and CDR2 SMNVEV (reference sequence). The CDR3 sequence is 16 residues long. V was clipped by 8 bases and J by 2 bases; unmatched bases: 12. In nucleotides, the CDR3 is TGTGCCAGCGAAAGGGACAGTGGAGGAGCCTACAATGAGCAGTTCTTC. Translating it yields CASERDSGGAYNEQFF.

This sequence joins TRBV5-6 and TRBJ1-1; D possibly corresponds to TRBD1 (5 bases). Trimming left V 1 base short and J 5 bases short, with 9 bases between. The CDR3 runs to 13 residues. Germline V gene sequence: CDR1 SGHDT, CDR2 YYEEEE. CDR3 region: CASSLWGGTEAFF. For the CDR3, the DNA is TGTGCCAGCAGCTTGTGGGGGGGAACTGAAGCTTTCTTT.

J is TRBJ2-7 and V is TRBV2; 9 bases match TRBD1. Germline trimming cut 7 bases from V and 2 bases from J; bases unmatched to any gene: 6. The V gene's germline CDR1 is SNHLY and CDR2 FYNNEI. This CDR3 has 14 amino acids. DNA of the CDR3: TGTGCCAGCAACCCCCGGGACAGGGCCTACGAGCAGTACGTC. This translates into CASNPRDRAYEQYV.

The chain employs TRBV2 and TRBJ2-1; tentatively, D is TRBD1 (5 bases). Germline V gene data show CDR1 as SNHLY and CDR2 as FYNNEI. This CDR3 has 15 residues. V dropped 2 bases and J dropped 7 bases, with 15 bases sitting between them. In DNA form, the CDR3 reads TGTGCCAGCAGTGAAAGGTCGGGTAAGGGGAATGAGCAGTTCTTC. Amino acid sequence: CASSERSGKGNEQFF.

The gene calls are TRBV9 and TRBJ1-6, with D perhaps matching TRBD1 (5 bases). The CDR3 has 17 amino acids. The ends were cut back, 0 bases at V and 7 bases at J, with 17 bases in the middle. Germline lookup yields CDR1 SGDLS and CDR2 YYNGEE. The CDR3 loop reads CASSVEDSPRRNSPLHF. The CDR3 coding sequence is TGTGCCAGCAGCGTAGAAGACAGTCCCCGGAGAAATTCACCCCTCCACTTT.

The chain has TRBV27 and TRBJ2-3; a possible D gene is TRBD1 (5 bases). V gave up 6 bases and J gave up 4 bases, with 17 bases separating them. The CDR3 consists of 15 residues. Germline V lookup: CDR1 MNHEY, CDR2 SMNVEV (reference sequence). The CDR3 region is CASSAGSLRADTQYF. CDR3 coding DNA: TGTGCCAGCAGCGCAGGGTCGTTAAGGGCAGATACGCAGTATTTT.

The J gene is TRBJ2-5, the V gene TRBV10-2, with 13 bases matching TRBD2. Trimming cost V 5 bases and J 2 bases; bases outside gene matches: 5. Germline V CDR1 and CDR2: WSHSY, SAAADI. The CDR3 is 16 amino acids. DNA for the CDR3: TGCGCCAGCAGTAGGGGACTAGCGGGGAGACAAGAGACCCAGTACTTC. It specifies CASSRGLAGRQETQYF.

This clone was recorded only once. The chain has TRBV5-1 and TRBJ1-6, with D maybe TRBD1 (6 bases). Trimming took 1 base from V and 10 from J, leaving 12 bases between them. This CDR3 is built from 14 residues. Germline V CDR1 and CDR2: SGHRS, YFSETQ. The CDR3 DNA reads as TGCGCCAGCAGCTTGCAGGACAGTGGATCACCCCTCCACTTT. Protein product: CASSLQDSGSPLHF.

DNA of the CDR3: TGTGCCAGCACCCGGACGGGGGATGGCTACACCTTC. It specifies CASTRTGDGYTF. V gene TRBV2 combines with J gene TRBJ1-2; D might be TRBD1 (5 bases). CDR3 size: 12 residues. Germline CDR1 reads SNHLY; CDR2 reads FYNNEI. Trimming took off 7 bases at V and 6 bases at J, with 12 bases between the two ends.

This chain links TRBV6-5 with TRBJ2-7; 7 bases match TRBD1. The CDR3 has 12 residues. V lost 6 bases to trimming and J lost 4 bases; unmatched junction nucleotides: 3. Germline CDR1 MNHEY, CDR2 SVGAGI. CDR3 sequence: CASRDRFYEQYV. Written as DNA, the CDR3 is TGTGCCAGCAGGGACAGGTTTTACGAGCAGTACGTC.

V and J are TRBV7-2 and TRBJ2-3; 9 bases map to TRBD1. CDR1 and CDR2 (germline): SGHTA, FQGNSA. V was clipped by 5 bases and J by 9 bases; unmatched bases: 6. The CDR3 is made up of 13 amino acids. The CDR3 nucleotides are TGTGCCAGCAGCCAGACAGGGGGATCCACGCAGTATTTT. It codes for CASSQTGGSTQYF.

V gene TRBV27 combines with J gene TRBJ1-1; D is undetermined. V was shortened by 3 bases and J by 1 base, with 6 bases between the two germline ends. CDR3 length: 13 residues. Germline CDR1 and CDR2: MNHEY and SMNVEV (reference sequence). For the CDR3, the DNA is TGTGCCAGCAGTTTCCAAAGGAACACTGAAGCTTTCTTT. Its translation is CASSFQRNTEAFF.

The chain combines TRBV7-6 with TRBJ2-3; D call uncertain. The CDR3 is 16 amino acids. V dropped 3 bases and J dropped 2 bases, with 15 bases sitting between them. From germline, CDR1 is SGHVS and CDR2 FNYEAQ. Here the CDR3 DNA reads TGTGCCAGCAGCTTCCCGACCGTTGAGTCCACAGATACGCAGTATTTT. The encoded protein is CASSFPTVESTDTQYF.

The CDR3 sequence: CASSEIPHTAGGYQPQHF. Here the CDR3 DNA reads TGTGCCAGCAGTGAAATACCCCACACCGCCGGGGGATATCAGCCCCAGCATTTT. The chain joins TRBV6-1 to TRBJ1-5; D is perhaps TRBD1 (5 bases). Trimming left V 2 bases short and J 5 bases short, with 22 bases between. The CDR3 totals 18 residues. From germline, CDR1 is MNHNS and CDR2 SASEGT.

This chain links TRBV7-2 with TRBJ2-7, with 7 bases that match TRBD1. CDR1 is SGHTA, CDR2 FQGNSA, per germline. The V segment lost 1 base and the J segment 0 bases; nucleotides outside the gene matches: 6. This CDR3 spans 16 amino acids. CDR3 nucleotide sequence: TGTGCCAGCAGCTTAGGGCCGGGACAGAGCTCCTACGAGCAGTACTTC. It encodes CASSLGPGQSSYEQYF.